Below, one T cell receptor (beta chain) is given with its context. This entry belongs to a study of blood T cell repertoires in COVID-19. The protocol was immunoSEQ multiplex PCR, while the TCRdb copy is restricted to in-frame clones and leaves out a portion. The repertoire has fewer than 150,000 clones, 85% of them found once; the top ten carry about 12%. Germline CDR1 reads MDHEN; CDR2 reads SYDVKM. This CDR3 is 16 amino acids long. The V and J ends lost 8 bases and 3 bases respectively, with 23 bases between them. The sequenced material came from peripheral blood. This clonotype was obtained from a human donor in a cohort sampled during active COVID-19. The gene calls are TRBV28 and TRBJ2-7, with D maybe TRBD1 (5 bases). The CDR3, as DNA: TGTGCCAGCGCGACCCCTAGGGGCGTGAGAAGCTACGAGCAGTACTTC. This gives the protein CASATPRGVRSYEQYF.